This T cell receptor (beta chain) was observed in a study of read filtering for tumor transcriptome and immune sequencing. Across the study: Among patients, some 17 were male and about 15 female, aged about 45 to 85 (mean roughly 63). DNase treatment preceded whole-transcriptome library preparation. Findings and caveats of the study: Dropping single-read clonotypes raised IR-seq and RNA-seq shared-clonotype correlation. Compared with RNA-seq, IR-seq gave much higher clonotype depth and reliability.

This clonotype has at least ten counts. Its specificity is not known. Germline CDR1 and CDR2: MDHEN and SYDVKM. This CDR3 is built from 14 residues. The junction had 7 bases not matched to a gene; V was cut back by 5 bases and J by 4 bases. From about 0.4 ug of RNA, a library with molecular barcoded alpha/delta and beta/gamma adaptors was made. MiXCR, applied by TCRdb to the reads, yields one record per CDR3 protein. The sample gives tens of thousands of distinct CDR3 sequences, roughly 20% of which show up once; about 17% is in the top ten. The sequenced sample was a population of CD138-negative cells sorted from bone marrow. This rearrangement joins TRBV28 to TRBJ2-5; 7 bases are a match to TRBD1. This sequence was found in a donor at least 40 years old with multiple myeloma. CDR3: CASSPKTGRETQYF. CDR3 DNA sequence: TGTGCCAGCAGTCCGAAGACAGGGAGAGAGACCCAGTACTTC.